The T cell receptor (beta chain) under discussion was sequenced for a study of cytotoxic CD8 clonotypes in ibrutinib-treated CLL. Turning to the study itself: Response specimens were obtained following a median treatment duration of approximately 12 months, with a range of 6 to 36. General study results and limits: Baseline clonality, above age-matched healthy donor levels, tracked circulating CD8+ T-cell counts. Collection times varied between progressing and sustained-remission patients.

The CDR3 consists of 20 residues. The V and J ends lost 5 bases and 6 bases respectively, with 31 bases between them. Looked up from germline, CDR1 is MDHEN and CDR2 is SYDVKM. Concerning this clone: The target antigen is unknown.

Extraction of around 2 micrograms of genomic DNA from cryopreserved PBMCs supplied material for TCR beta libraries. TCRdb keeps only in-frame clones here, not all; method: immunoSEQ multiplex PCR. The profile shows tens of thousands of clones, roughly 70% of them singletons. The clonotype was recovered from a human donor with chronic lymphocytic leukemia. Sequenced here: PBMCs, sampled after 12 months of ibrutinib treatment. The chain is built from TRBV28 and TRBJ2-2; the D call may be TRBD1 or TRBD2 (10 bases each). The CDR3 here is CASSPPTGTGVLAGPGELFF. The CDR3 coding sequence is TGTGCCAGCAGTCCACCGACCGGGACAGGGGTACTAGCGGGACCCGGGGAGCTGTTTTTT.